This T cell receptor (beta chain) comes out of a study of T cell changes during pregnancy in multiple sclerosis. Clones were sequenced by immunoSEQ multiplex PCR, and TCRdb holds only the in-frame ones, with some missing. The sample lists about 59,000 clones; 93% were seen once. Germline CDR1 and CDR2: LGHNA and YSLEER. V was pared by 4 bases and J by 3 bases, with 13 bases of the junction left unmatched. The CDR3 is 19 residues long. The receptor comes from a female donor with multiple sclerosis, enrolled in a pregnancy study. Sequences were derived from CD4+ T cells from peripheral blood mononuclear cells, sampled before pregnancy. This chain joins TRBV4-3 and TRBJ1-3; 12 bases fit TRBD1. The DNA of the CDR3 is TGCGCCAGCAGCCGAAGCCCGGGACAGGGGGCCGCCCTTGGAAACACCATATATTTT. Encoded protein: CASSRSPGQGAALGNTIYF.